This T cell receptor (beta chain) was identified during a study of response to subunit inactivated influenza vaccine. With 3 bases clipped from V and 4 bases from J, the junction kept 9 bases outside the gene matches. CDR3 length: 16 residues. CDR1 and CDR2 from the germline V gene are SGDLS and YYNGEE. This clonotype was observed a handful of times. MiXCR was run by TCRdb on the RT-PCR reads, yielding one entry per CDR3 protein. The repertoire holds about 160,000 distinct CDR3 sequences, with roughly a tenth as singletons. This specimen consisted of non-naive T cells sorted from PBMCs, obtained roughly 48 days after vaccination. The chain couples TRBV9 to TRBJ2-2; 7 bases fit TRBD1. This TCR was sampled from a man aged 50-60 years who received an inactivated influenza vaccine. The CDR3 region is CASSARQGGGTGELFF. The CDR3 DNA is TGTGCCAGCAGCGCCCGACAGGGTGGTGGCACCGGGGAGCTGTTTTTT.